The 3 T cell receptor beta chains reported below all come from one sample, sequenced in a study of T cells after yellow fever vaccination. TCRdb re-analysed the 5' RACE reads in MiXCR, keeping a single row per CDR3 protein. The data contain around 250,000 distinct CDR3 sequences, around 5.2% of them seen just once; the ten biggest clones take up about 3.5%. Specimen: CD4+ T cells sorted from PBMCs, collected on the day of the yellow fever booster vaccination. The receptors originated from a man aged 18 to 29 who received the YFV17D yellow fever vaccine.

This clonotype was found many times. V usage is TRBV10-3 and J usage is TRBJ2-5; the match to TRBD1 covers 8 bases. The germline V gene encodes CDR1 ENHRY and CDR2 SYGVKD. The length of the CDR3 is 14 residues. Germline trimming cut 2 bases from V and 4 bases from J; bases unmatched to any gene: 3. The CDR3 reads CAISEDRGIETQYF. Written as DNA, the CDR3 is TGTGCCATCAGTGAGGACAGGGGTATAGAGACCCAGTACTTC.

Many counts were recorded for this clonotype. CDR3 sequence (DNA): TGTGCCTGGAGAGCGGGCCCCTTAGGGCAGTATTTT. Residues: CAWRAGPLGQYF. The rearrangement joins TRBV30 to TRBJ2-3, with a tentative D call TRBD2 (6 bases). Deletions cut 3 bases from V and 11 bases from J, with 15 bases between. Looked up from germline, CDR1 is GTSNPN and CDR2 is SVGIG (reference sequence). The CDR3 covers 12 residues.

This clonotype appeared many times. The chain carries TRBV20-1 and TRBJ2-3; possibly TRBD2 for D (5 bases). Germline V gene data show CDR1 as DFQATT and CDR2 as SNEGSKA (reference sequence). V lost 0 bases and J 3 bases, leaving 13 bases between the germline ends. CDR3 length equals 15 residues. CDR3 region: CSARERAEWTDTQYF. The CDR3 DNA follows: TGCAGTGCTAGAGAGCGGGCTGAGTGGACAGATACGCAGTATTTT.